In its sample, the clone carrying this T cell receptor (beta chain) was seen once. Clones were read by immunoSEQ multiplex PCR, and TCRdb kept only the in-frame ones, dropping some. The profile shows 91,000 or so clones, roughly 94% of them singletons. The data stem from a study of OX40 agonist ivuxolimab in advanced cancers. Study context: Of the participants, around 39% had some prior anti-PD-1, anti-PD-L1 or anti-CTLA-4 therapy, which was allowed. Partial responses were achieved by three patients, one with hepatocellular carcinoma and two with cutaneous melanoma.

The sample here was CD4+ or CD8+ T cells sorted from blood, taken in a trial of the OX40 agonist ivuxolimab. The source of this sequence is an adult with an advanced solid tumor such as melanoma, head and neck, liver or kidney cancer.

CDR3 sequence reads: CASSVGTGHYSNQPQHF. CDR3 DNA: TGTGCCAGCAGCGTGGGGACAGGTCACTATAGCAATCAGCCCCAGCATTTT. The chain carries TRBV9 and TRBJ1-5; 8 bases match TRBD1. V lost 2 bases to trimming and J lost 0 bases; unmatched junction nucleotides: 7. The germline V gene has CDR1 SGDLS and CDR2 YYNGEE. CDR3 length equals 17 residues.